The rows below give T cell receptor beta chains drawn from one sample of a study of radiotherapy plus CTLA-4 blockade in lung cancer. This table comes from immunoSEQ multiplex PCR, and its TCRdb copy is limited to in-frame clones, with some not included. The table records around 100,000 clones, 70% to 85% of them present only once. The sequenced sample was peripheral blood, obtained from a patient treated with radiotherapy plus ipilimumab. Source of these receptors: a human donor with non-small cell lung cancer that progressed on radiotherapy plus ipilimumab. Some clones in this sample may be carry-over from other donors' samples. The CDR3 runs from the conserved cysteine through the conserved F or W. The D gene is left open where the match is weak. Where a row states a size, it is once, few, many or the class of an expanded clone; other rows omit it.

D	J	size	V	DNA	CDR3
NA	TRBJ1-5	NA	TRBV5-6	TGTGCCAGCAGCCGCAGGGGTGGAAATCAGCCCCAGCATTTT	CASSRRGGNQPQHF
TRBD1	TRBJ1-2	few	TRBV4-3	TGCGCCAGCAGCCTATTACGGGACAGGGGGTTCTATGGCTACACCTTC	CASSLLRDRGFYGYTF
NA	TRBJ2-5	NA	TRBV7-2	TGTGCCAGCAGCCGACAAGAGACCCAGTACTTC	CASSRQETQYF
NA	TRBJ2-7	NA	TRBV15	TGTGCCACCAGCAGCTCCTACGAGCAGTACTTC	CATSSSYEQYF
NA	TRBJ2-1	NA	TRBV5-1	TGCGCCAGCAGAATCACTAGCTCTCCCTACAATGAGCAGTTCTTC	CASRITSSPYNEQFF
NA	TRBJ1-5	NA	TRBV15	TGTGCCACCAGCAGAGATCCGGACCAGCCCCAGCATTTT	CATSRDPDQPQHF
NA	TRBJ2-4	NA	TRBV19	TGTGCCAGTACCACGAGAACTCACAACATTCAGTACTTC	CASTTRTHNIQYF
NA	TRBJ1-5	NA	TRBV11-3	TGTGCCACCACCTCACTCAGGGGAGTAGGGAGGAATCAGCCCCAGCATTTT	CATTSLRGVGRNQPQHF
TRBD2	TRBJ2-2	NA	TRBV7-9	TGTGCCAGCAGCCCAGCGGGGGGGCCTCGCGGGGAGCTGTTTTTT	CASSPAGGPRGELFF
NA	TRBJ2-3	NA	TRBV9	TGTGCCAGCAGCGGCTCCCGGGACAATTTATGGGATACGCAGTATTTT	CASSGSRDNLWDTQYF
NA	TRBJ1-1	NA	TRBV4-2	TGTGCCAGCAGCCAAAGCGGGGCCATGAACACTGAAGCTTTCTTT	CASSQSGAMNTEAFF
NA	TRBJ1-1	NA	TRBV29-1	TGCAGCGTTGGTTCGGGGTGGGGGATGAACACTGAAGCTTTCTTT	CSVGSGWGMNTEAFF
NA	TRBJ1-5	NA	TRBV5-6	TGTGCCAGCAGCTTGGGGGGAACTCTACAGCCCCAGCATTTT	CASSLGGTLQPQHF
NA	TRBJ2-1	NA	TRBV20-1	TGCAGTGGAAAGAGGGGTGGTGAGCAGTTCTTC	CSGKRGGEQFF